This T cell receptor beta chain was found in a study of cytotoxic CD8 clonotypes in ibrutinib-treated CLL. Study at large: Recorded responses included approximately 25 partial and 2 complete; following median roughly 70 months, approximately 14 stayed remitted and some 12 progressed. Study results and limitations: Treatment left the uncommon public clonotypes either contracted or stable in frequency.

The J segment lost 2 bases and the V segment lost 6 bases, leaving 3 bases of the junction unmatched. From germline, CDR1 is KGHSH and CDR2 LQKENI. This CDR3 spans 13 amino acids. With regard to this clone: As yet, its antigen is unknown.

The table came from immunoSEQ multiplex PCR; TCRdb's copy has only in-frame clones and leaves some out. The repertoire holds some 200,000 clones, with about 75% as singletons. The material was PBMCs, obtained after 12 months of ibrutinib treatment. V usage is TRBV18 and J usage is TRBJ2-7, with 8 bases aligning to TRBD1. The TCR comes from a human donor with chronic lymphocytic leukemia. The CDR3 region has the DNA TGTGCCAGCTCTCAGGACAGGGCCTACGAGCAGTACTTC. This translates into CASSQDRAYEQYF. The full variable domain, its missing parts supplied by reference TRBV18 and TRBJ2-7, is NAGVMQNPRHLVRRRGQEARLRCSPMKGHSHVYWYRQLPEEGLKFMVYLQKENIIDESGMPKERFSAEFPKEGPSILRIQQVVRGDSAAYFCASSQDRAYEQYFGPGTRLTVT.